This entry lists 30 T cell receptor beta chains sequenced from one sample in a study of T-cell reconstitution after alpha-beta-depleted transplantation in children. The TCRbeta library incorporated unique molecular identifiers. TCRdb re-called the PCR reads through MiXCR, storing one row per CDR3 protein. The sample yields approximately 510,000 distinct CDR3 sequences, around 18% seen once. Sequencing was performed on PBMCs from the stem cell graft donor, taken from the stem cell graft. These receptors all stem from a human donor who donated a stem cell graft to a child with acute lymphoblastic leukemia.

This clonotype has a handful of counts. The rearrangement links TRBV6-5 to TRBJ1-1; D unclear. The CDR3 is 16 residues long. The V and J ends lost 0 bases and 0 bases respectively, with 11 bases between them. Germline V gene sequence: CDR1 MNHEY, CDR2 SVGAGI. CDR3 nucleotide sequence: TGTGCCAGCAGTTACTCCATTACCTTTATGAACACTGAAGCTTTCTTT. Residues: CASSYSITFMNTEAFF.

This clonotype has more than one count but fewer than ten. The chain recombines TRBV4-1 with TRBJ1-2, with a weak D call TRBD1 (5 bases). Germline V gene lookup returns CDR1 MGHRA and CDR2 YSYEKL. CDR3 length: 16 residues. The ends were cut back, 0 bases at V and 5 bases at J, with 16 bases in the middle. CDR3 in amino acids: CASSQELAGQLYGYTF. The CDR3 DNA reads TGCGCCAGCAGCCAAGAATTGGCAGGGCAATTGTATGGCTACACCTTC.

The chain couples TRBV3-1 to TRBJ2-7; D unclear. CDR3 length: 14 amino acids. V lost 6 bases, J lost 5 bases, and 17 bases lay in between. Germline V gives CDR1 LGHDT, CDR2 YNNKEL (reference sequence). Written as DNA, the CDR3 is TGTGCCAGCAGTCAGGATTGGCCGTTGGACGAGCAGTACTTC. Protein: CASSQDWPLDEQYF.

This rearrangement joins TRBV6-1 to TRBJ2-1, with D uncertain. V lost 3 bases to trimming and J lost 2 bases, with 11 bases between them. The CDR3 sequence is 15 residues long. Germline V lookup: CDR1 MNHNS, CDR2 SASEGT. The CDR3 DNA reads as TGTGCCAGCAGTGAGAGTCCCGTAGCCTACAATGAGCAGTTCTTC. It specifies CASSESPVAYNEQFF.

This clonotype has more than one count but fewer than ten. The V call is TRBV5-1, the J call TRBJ1-5, with a weak D call TRBD1 (6 bases). This CDR3 comprises 15 residues. Germline V lookup: CDR1 SGHRS, CDR2 YFSETQ. Trimming left V 0 bases short and J 6 bases short, with 13 bases between. CDR3 DNA sequence: TGCGCCAGCAGCTTGGAAGGGACACCCACTCAGCCCCAGCATTTT. As protein: CASSLEGTPTQPQHF.

The CDR3 loop reads CASSLAGRGLSGYTF. The CDR3 region has the DNA TGCGCCAGCAGCCTGGCGGGCAGGGGGCTGAGTGGCTACACCTTC. The chain joins TRBV5-1 to TRBJ1-2; TRBD1 agrees at 8 bases. The germline V gene encodes CDR1 SGHRS and CDR2 YFSETQ. The CDR3 extends over 15 amino acids. V lost 4 bases to trimming and J lost 7 bases; unmatched junction nucleotides: 12. Full variable domain (remainder filled in from reference TRBV5-1 and TRBJ1-2): KAGVTQTPRYLIKTRGQQVTLSCSPISGHRSVSWYQQTPGQGLQFLFEYFSETQRNKGNFPGRFSGRQFSNSRSEMNVSTLELGDSALYLCASSLAGRGLSGYTFGSGTRLTVV.

In this sample, this clonotype turned up a few times. The chain is built from TRBV5-1 and TRBJ2-5; 8 bases line up with TRBD2. CDR3 length: 13 residues. Germline V gene sequence: CDR1 SGHRS, CDR2 YFSETQ. Trimming took 3 bases from V and 6 from J; bases not matched to a gene: 4. The CDR3: CASSSPGGKTQYF. The CDR3 coding sequence is TGCGCCAGCAGCTCCCCGGGGGGGAAGACCCAGTACTTC.

The rearrangement joins TRBV29-1 to TRBJ2-7; 9 nucleotides agree with TRBD1. Trimming took 4 bases from V and 6 from J; bases not matched to a gene: 1. Germline loops: CDR1 SQVTM, CDR2 ANQGSEA. The CDR3 has 11 amino acids. The CDR3 DNA is TGCAGCGTTGGGGGACAGGGCGAGCAGTACTTC. Translation gives CSVGGQGEQYF.

This clonotype was observed a handful of times. The V and J genes are TRBV6-5 and TRBJ1-5; 7 bases align to TRBD1. Germline V gives CDR1 MNHEY, CDR2 SVGAGI. Trimming removed 4 bases from V and 6 bases from J; junction bases left unmatched: 6. This CDR3 is 14 amino acids long. The CDR3, as DNA: TGTGCCAGCAGTTCGACAGGGTGGTTTCAGCCCCAGCATTTT. Amino acid sequence: CASSSTGWFQPQHF.

This chain uses TRBV12-3 or TRBV12-4 with TRBJ2-3, with 11 nucleotides matching TRBD2. V lost 5 bases and J lost 6; bases outside the gene matches: 10. The CDR3 is 16 amino acids. The CDR3 nucleotides read TGTGCCAGCAGTCTTCCGACTAGCGGGATAACGGATACGCAGTATTTT. As protein: CASSLPTSGITDTQYF.

Written as DNA, the CDR3 is TGCGCCAGCAGCTTTGACAACGAGCAGTACTTC. As protein: CASSFDNEQYF. The genes are TRBV5-1 and TRBJ2-7; no definite D call. V was shortened by 2 bases and J by 5 bases, with 5 bases between the two germline ends. In germline, CDR1 is SGHRS, CDR2 YFSETQ. This CDR3 is built from 11 residues.

This chain links TRBV6-1 with TRBJ2-1, with D unresolved. The CDR3 totals 14 residues. Germline V gene lookup returns CDR1 MNHNS and CDR2 SASEGT. Deletions cut 5 bases from V and 3 bases from J, with 11 bases between. Here the CDR3 DNA reads TGTGCCAGCAGTCCCCCGAGGCGCTACAATGAGCAGTTCTTC. This translates into CASSPPRRYNEQFF.

This clonotype was seen at least ten times. The chain links TRBV3-1 to TRBJ2-4; D is possibly TRBD2 (6 bases). The CDR3 covers 15 residues. V lost 5 bases, J lost 3 bases, and 14 bases lay in between. Germline loops: CDR1 LGHDT, CDR2 YNNKEL (reference sequence). In DNA, the CDR3 is TGTGCCAGCAGCAAACGACTAGACGGCAAAAACATTCAGTACTTC. It yields the protein CASSKRLDGKNIQYF.

V gene TRBV7-9 combines with J gene TRBJ1-2; 7 bases map to TRBD1. This CDR3 has 14 amino acids. Germline assignment: CDR1 SEHNR and CDR2 FQNEAQ (reference sequence). J lost 4 bases, V lost 3 bases, and 5 bases had no gene match. This CDR3 reads CASSFGDRTYGYTF. CDR3 nucleotide sequence: TGTGCCAGCAGCTTCGGGGACAGAACCTATGGCTACACCTTC.

This clonotype was recorded a few times. This chain connects TRBV29-1 to TRBJ2-5; D gene ambiguous. The V gene's germline CDR1 is SQVTM and CDR2 ANQGSEA. V was shortened by 3 bases and J by 1 base, with 12 bases between the two germline ends. There are 14 residues in the CDR3. This chain's CDR3 is CSVDTSRGQETQYF. The CDR3 bases are TGCAGCGTTGATACGAGCCGAGGCCAAGAGACCCAGTACTTC.

This clonotype was detected a few times. The rearrangement uses TRBV7-9 and TRBJ2-1, with TRBD2 identical over 8 bases. The CDR3 runs 17 residues. The V gene end was trimmed by 4 bases and the J gene end by 5 bases; junction bases not matched to a gene: 13. Germline V gene sequence: CDR1 SEHNR, CDR2 FQNEAQ (reference sequence). The CDR3 nucleotides read TGTGCCAGCAGCTCAAAACAGAGCGGGAGTAGAAACAATGAGCAGTTCTTC. Encoded protein: CASSSKQSGSRNNEQFF.

The CDR3: CSVGTGDHNEQFF. In nucleotides, the CDR3 is TGCAGCGTCGGGACAGGGGACCACAATGAGCAGTTCTTC. The chain combines TRBV29-1 with TRBJ2-1; 10 nucleotides line up with TRBD1. The CDR3 spans 13 residues. V lost 6 bases to trimming and J lost 5 bases; unmatched junction nucleotides: 4. Germline assignment: CDR1 SQVTM and CDR2 ANQGSEA.

A few counts support this clonotype. The rearrangement uses TRBV24-1 and TRBJ2-4; TRBD1 matches 8 bases. The CDR3 runs 15 residues. CDR1 is KGHDR and CDR2 is SFDVKD in the germline V gene. Losses at the gene ends were 7 bases for V and 6 bases for J; bases not matched to a gene: 10. CDR3 loop: CATSAGQGSRNIQYF. The CDR3 nucleotides read TGTGCCACCAGCGCCGGACAGGGTAGCAGAAACATTCAGTACTTC.

The chain has TRBV20-1 and TRBJ1-1, with 8 nucleotides matching TRBD1. Germline CDR1 DFQATT, CDR2 SNEGSKA (reference sequence). The CDR3 extends over 15 amino acids. The V segment lost 2 bases and the J segment 5 bases; nucleotides outside the gene matches: 10. CDR3 region: CSARPSDRGWTEAFF. As DNA, the CDR3 is TGCAGTGCTAGACCTTCTGACAGGGGATGGACTGAAGCTTTCTTT.

The V and J genes are TRBV16 and TRBJ2-1, with D perhaps TRBD1 (7 bases). The CDR3 is made up of 14 amino acids. V gave up 4 bases and J gave up 3 bases, with 10 bases separating them. Germline V lookup: CDR1 KGHSY, CDR2 FQNENV. Here the CDR3 reads CASSLRGDYNEQFF. CDR3 bases: TGTGCCAGCAGCCTCAGGGGGGACTACAATGAGCAGTTCTTC.

V gene TRBV19 combines with J gene TRBJ2-7, with 11 bases fitting TRBD1. Trimming at V came to 9 bases and at J to 1 base, leaving 2 bases not matched to a gene. The CDR3 has 13 amino acids. Looked up from germline, CDR1 is LNHDA and CDR2 is SQIVND (reference sequence). The CDR3 sequence: CASGTGGSYEQYF. DNA of the CDR3: TGTGCCAGCGGGACAGGGGGTTCCTACGAGCAGTACTTC.

This clonotype has a handful of counts. This chain uses TRBV12-3 or TRBV12-4 with TRBJ2-7; TRBD2 agrees at 8 bases. The CDR3 has 16 residues. V lost 3 bases to trimming and J lost 5 bases; unmatched junction nucleotides: 12. The CDR3 loop reads CASSLQFSGAGNEQYF. The CDR3, as DNA: TGTGCCAGCAGTTTGCAGTTTAGCGGGGCCGGGAACGAGCAGTACTTC.

The chain joins TRBV29-1 to TRBJ2-1; weak D call: TRBD2 (6 bases). CDR1 is SQVTM, CDR2 ANQGSEA, per germline. The V end lost 7 bases, the J end lost 4 bases, and 17 bases lay between the germline ends. CDR3 length equals 14 residues. The CDR3 sequence is CSGRWSAGYNEQFF. DNA for the CDR3: TGCAGCGGACGGTGGAGCGCGGGATACAATGAGCAGTTCTTC.

The V gene is TRBV6-1, the J gene TRBJ1-6, with D maybe TRBD1 (5 bases). The CDR3 runs to 13 residues. Germline CDR1 and CDR2: MNHNS and SASEGT. V gave up 8 bases and J gave up 7 bases, with 12 bases separating them. For the CDR3, the DNA is TGTGCCAGCCGGGCAGGGCTGAATTCACCCCTCCACTTT. It yields the protein CASRAGLNSPLHF.

The V and J genes are TRBV10-3 and TRBJ2-7; 10 bases align to TRBD2. The CDR3 is made up of 14 amino acids. Germline CDR1 and CDR2: ENHRY and SYGVKD. The junction had 3 bases not matched to a gene; V was cut back by 4 bases and J by 3 bases. The CDR3 loop reads CAISGASGSYEQYF. Written as DNA, the CDR3 is TGTGCCATCAGTGGGGCTAGCGGGAGCTACGAGCAGTACTTC.

This rearrangement joins TRBV3-1 to TRBJ2-7, with TRBD2 matching over 11 bases. V dropped 4 bases and J dropped 3; count of bases not matched to a gene: 5. The V gene's germline CDR1 is LGHDT and CDR2 YNNKEL (reference sequence). This CDR3 has 15 residues. The CDR3 loop is CASSPSSGGGYEQYF. DNA for the CDR3: TGTGCCAGCAGCCCAAGTAGCGGGGGGGGCTACGAGCAGTACTTC.

The chain employs TRBV5-4 and TRBJ2-4, with TRBD1 matching over 8 bases. This CDR3 has 14 residues. V shed 3 bases and J 8 bases; nucleotides not matched to a gene: 7. In germline, CDR1 is SGHNT, CDR2 YYREEE (reference sequence). CDR3 loop: CASSWTGIEDIQYF. In nucleotides, the CDR3 is TGTGCCAGCAGCTGGACAGGGATTGAGGACATTCAGTACTTC.

The table lists this clonotype with a few counts. In DNA form, the CDR3 reads TGTGCCACCACGGGGGCCAAAGACAAACTAGCCAAAAACATTCAGTACTTC. It yields the protein CATTGAKDKLAKNIQYF. The chain combines TRBV24-1 with TRBJ2-4; D possibly uses TRBD1 or TRBD2 (6 bases each). CDR1 and CDR2 from the germline V gene are KGHDR and SFDVKD. V was shortened by 8 bases and J by 0 bases, with 19 bases between the two germline ends. CDR3 size: 17 residues.

This clonotype came up a few times. The chain uses TRBV7-9 and TRBJ2-1; 11 positions match TRBD2. Germline trimming cut 2 bases from V and 8 bases from J; bases unmatched to any gene: 5. Germline loops: CDR1 SEHNR, CDR2 FQNEAQ (reference sequence). This CDR3 region has 15 residues. The CDR3, as DNA: TGTGCCAGCAGCTTATCGAAGGGACTAGCGGATGAGCAGTTCTTC. It codes for CASSLSKGLADEQFF.

The chain employs TRBV5-1 and TRBJ1-1; 7 bases line up with TRBD1. The V gene's germline CDR1 is SGHRS and CDR2 YFSETQ. V dropped 0 bases and J dropped 5; count of bases not matched to a gene: 7. The CDR3 is made up of 15 amino acids. CDR3 bases: TGCGCCAGCAGCTTGGCCGTAGGGGGCGGAACTGAAGCTTTCTTT. As protein: CASSLAVGGGTEAFF.